This TCR beta chain was documented in a study of T cell responses to AZD1222 COVID-19 vaccine. Looked up from germline, CDR1 is MDHEN and CDR2 is SYDVKM. The CDR3 is made up of 14 amino acids. V lost 3 bases and J lost 6, with 11 bases in between. Turning to this clone: The antigen remains unidentified.

Overall study findings and caveats: Within unmutated variant regions lay the reported targets of nearly half of spike-specific TCRs. CD4 TCRs associated with vaccination spanned spike, dominating at 160-218 and 743-854.

Profiled with immunoSEQ multiplex PCR; TCRdb holds only in-frame clones, not every one. The sample has over 120,000 clones; more than 85% are singletons. J is TRBJ1-4 and V is TRBV28; possible D gene TRBD1, 5 bases. The specimen comprised peripheral blood, sampled 28 days after the second AZD1222 dose. The sequence was collected from an adult who received the AZD1222 COVID-19 vaccine. As DNA, the CDR3 is TGTGCCAGCAGTTTGAGTTGGGGGTATGAAAAACTGTTTTTT. Its translation: CASSLSWGYEKLFF.